This T cell receptor (beta chain) was sequenced during a study of shared clonotypes between healthy human individuals. As for the study in general: Researchers assigned three CD4 naive, three CD4 memory, two CD8 naive and one CD8 memory plate to each donor.

The donors, healthy adults who were HIV-negative, had experienced no recent acute infections or vaccinations. The table came from immunoSEQ multiplex PCR; TCRdb's copy has only in-frame clones and leaves some out. The repertoire holds about 1.1 million clones, with 75% to 85% as singletons. The V gene's germline CDR1 is SGHTA and CDR2 FQGNSA. V was pared by 5 bases and J by 4 bases, with 8 bases between. The CDR3 consists of 12 residues. This clone occurred many times. This TCR derives from a man aged 18 to 30 in good health. Some clones in this sample may be carry-over from other donors' samples. Sequenced input: memory CD4+ T cells from PBMCs. As to subset: CD45RA-negative fraction. The chain uses TRBV7-2 and TRBJ2-5; D may correspond to TRBD1 or TRBD2 (5 bases each). Here the CDR3 reads CASSQGRETQYF. CDR3 in DNA: TGTGCCAGCAGCCAGGGACGAGAGACCCAGTACTTC.